This is a list of T cell receptor beta chains from one sample in a study of vaccination and CD4 T cells after COVID-19. Their antigen targets remain unknown. Via MiXCR, TCRdb re-called the PCR reads, giving one row per CDR3 protein. The table shows about 21,000 distinct CDR3 sequences, with around 35% occurring only once. Sequencing was performed on CD4+ T cells from blood, cultured in vitro, taken before SARS-CoV-2 vaccination. The receptor source for this set is a human donor who had recovered from COVID-19. Each CDR3 is given with its conserved first and last residue. D genes are given only for firm matches. Clone size is given for some rows only: seen once, a few or many times, or a class if the clone is expanded.

D gene	clone size	V gene	J gene	CDR3 protein	CDR3 DNA
TRBD1	-	TRBV20-1	TRBJ2-5	CSAPGQGTETQYF	TGCAGTGCTCCCGGACAGGGGACAGAGACCCAGTACTTC
-	-	TRBV19	TRBJ1-2	CASSLQTSNYGYTF	TGTGCCAGTAGTTTACAGACATCTAACTATGGCTACACCTTC
-	few	TRBV7-3	TRBJ2-2	CASSPWQGAGELFF	TGTGCCAGCAGCCCTTGGCAGGGAGCCGGGGAGCTGTTTTTT
TRBD1	few	TRBV7-9	TRBJ1-2	CASSLGQGAYGYTF	TGTGCCAGCAGCTTGGGACAGGGGGCGTATGGCTACACCTTC
TRBD1	few	TRBV6-2/TRBV6-3	TRBJ1-5	CASSPNRQGRQPQHF	TGTGCCAGCAGCCCGAATCGACAGGGGCGACAGCCCCAGCATTTT
TRBD1	few	TRBV7-2	TRBJ1-5	CASSWGQGQPQHF	TGTGCCAGCAGCTGGGGACAGGGGCAGCCCCAGCATTTT
TRBD1	medium-sized	TRBV15	TRBJ1-2	CATSPRQTGEGYTF	TGTGCCACCAGCCCCCGACAGACAGGGGAAGGCTACACCTTC
-	-	TRBV19	TRBJ1-2	CASNQGANYGYTF	TGTGCCAGTAACCAGGGCGCTAACTATGGCTACACCTTC
-	few	TRBV19	TRBJ1-5	CASTPRRGDYQPQHF	TGTGCCAGTACCCCCCGGCGCGGGGATTATCAGCCCCAGCATTTT
-	-	TRBV21-1	TRBJ2-3	CASSKGKAGGALKDTDTQYF	TGTGCCAGCAGCAAAGGCAAAGCGGGGGGGGCCCTTAAGGACACAGATACGCAGTATTTT
TRBD2	-	TRBV27	TRBJ2-7	CASSLGGLAGDEQYF	TGTGCCAGCAGTTTAGGAGGACTAGCGGGAGACGAGCAGTACTTC
-	few	TRBV25-1	TRBJ2-7	CASSAAPTYEQYF	TGTGCCAGCAGTGCGGCGCCGACCTACGAGCAGTACTTC
-	-	TRBV20-1	TRBJ2-3	CSASRTSSPDTQYF	TGCAGTGCTAGTAGAACTAGCTCCCCAGATACGCAGTATTTT
-	-	TRBV27	TRBJ1-6	CASSSRLYNSPLHF	TGTGCCAGCAGTTCCCGACTCTATAATTCACCCCTCCACTTT
-	few	TRBV6-5	TRBJ2-3	CASSYAGTSTDTQYF	TGTGCCAGCAGTTACGCCGGGACTAGCACAGATACGCAGTATTTT
-	few	TRBV28	TRBJ2-7	CASSIRVREQYF	TGTGCCAGCAGTATCAGGGTCCGGGAGCAGTACTTC
TRBD1	few	TRBV7-2	TRBJ2-5	CASSFGQGGEAQYF	TGTGCCAGCAGCTTCGGACAGGGCGGAGAGGCCCAGTACTTC
-	-	TRBV12-3/TRBV12-4	TRBJ1-1	CASSFWEEDGEAFF	TGTGCCAGCAGTTTTTGGGAGGAGGACGGTGAAGCTTTCTTT
-	-	TRBV27	TRBJ1-6	CASSYSSSYNSPLHF	TGTGCCAGCAGTTATTCCAGCTCCTATAATTCACCCCTCCACTTT
TRBD2	-	TRBV28	TRBJ2-1	CASRPSVGGLSSYNEQFF	TGTGCCAGCAGACCCTCGGTGGGAGGGCTGAGCTCCTACAATGAGCAGTTCTTC
TRBD1	few	TRBV6-1	TRBJ1-1	CASILRTGGNTEAFF	TGTGCCAGCATCCTTAGGACAGGAGGGAACACTGAAGCTTTCTTT
TRBD1	-	TRBV28	TRBJ2-5	CASSTPDRETQYF	TGTGCCAGCAGTACCCCGGACAGGGAGACCCAGTACTTC
-	-	TRBV7-2	TRBJ2-5	CASSPMREETQYF	TGTGCCAGCAGCCCGATGCGAGAAGAGACCCAGTACTTC
-	few	TRBV5-1	TRBJ2-5	CASSLGGIGQETQYF	TGCGCCAGCAGCTTAGGGGGTATAGGTCAGGAGACCCAGTACTTC
-	few	TRBV11-3	TRBJ1-5	CASSLTSGGDQPQHF	TGTGCCAGCAGCTTAACCTCCGGGGGAGATCAGCCCCAGCATTTT
-	-	TRBV6-2/TRBV6-3	TRBJ2-2	CASSSIRGRSTGELFF	TGTGCCAGCAGTTCCATTCGGGGTAGGAGCACCGGGGAGCTGTTTTTT
-	few	TRBV7-9	TRBJ2-7	CASSLVQGEQYF	TGTGCCAGCAGCTTAGTTCAGGGCGAGCAGTACTTC
TRBD1	few	TRBV19	TRBJ1-5	CASSTGQGADNQPQHF	TGTGCCAGTAGTACCGGACAGGGGGCCGACAATCAGCCCCAGCATTTT
-	-	TRBV6-1	TRBJ1-2	CASRRDTFQGYTF	TGTGCCAGCAGACGGGACACCTTTCAAGGCTACACCTTC
-	-	TRBV7-2	TRBJ1-2	CASSPWRDEGYTF	TGTGCCAGCAGCCCCTGGCGGGACGAGGGCTACACCTTC
-	few	TRBV2	TRBJ2-7	CASSYERDTSYEQYF	TGTGCCAGCAGTTACGAGCGGGACACTTCCTACGAGCAGTACTTC
-	few	TRBV7-9	TRBJ2-5	CASSLAGSGETQYF	TGTGCCAGCAGCTTAGCTGGGTCGGGGGAGACCCAGTACTTC
TRBD1	-	TRBV7-9	TRBJ2-3	CASSLRDRGRDTQYF	TGTGCCAGCAGCCTCCGGGACAGGGGGCGAGATACGCAGTATTTT
-	-	TRBV28	TRBJ2-2	CASSSDSGELFF	TGTGCCAGCAGTTCGGATTCCGGGGAGCTGTTTTTT
TRBD1	few	TRBV20-1	TRBJ1-2	CSARGTGDIYGYTF	TGCAGTGCTAGAGGGACAGGGGATATCTATGGCTACACCTTC
TRBD2	-	TRBV20-1	TRBJ2-5	CSAFNPGLAGGKTQYF	TGCAGTGCTTTCAATCCGGGACTAGCGGGGGGAAAGACCCAGTACTTC
TRBD2	once	TRBV25-1	TRBJ2-3	CASRAGGGTDTQYF	TGTGCCAGCAGGGCGGGGGGGGGCACAGATACGCAGTATTTT
TRBD2	-	TRBV19	TRBJ2-3	CASSGRALDTQYF	TGTGCCAGTAGCGGGAGGGCCTTAGATACGCAGTATTTT
TRBD1	-	TRBV19	TRBJ2-1	CASREDRSPYNEQFF	TGTGCCAGTAGAGAGGACAGGTCCCCCTACAATGAGCAGTTCTTC
TRBD1	-	TRBV7-3	TRBJ1-1	CASGRQGDTEAFF	TGTGCCAGCGGCCGTCAGGGGGACACTGAAGCTTTCTTT